Given below is one T cell receptor (beta chain) in context. The target antigen is unknown. The repertoire was sequenced with immunoSEQ multiplex PCR; TCRdb's copy has only in-frame clones and lacks some. The table lists roughly 80,000 clones, roughly 85% of them singletons. Looked up from germline, CDR1 is ENHRY and CDR2 is SYGVKD. V lost 1 base and J lost 5, with 12 bases in between. The CDR3 loop spans 15 amino acids. The sample comes from a study of T cell responses to AZD1222 COVID-19 vaccine. Regarding the study as a whole: Donors, mostly white British, included more females; clonal diversity was possibly underestimated.

The sequence derives from an adult who received the AZD1222 COVID-19 vaccine. The specimen comprised peripheral blood, sampled 28 days after the second AZD1222 dose. The chain uses TRBV10-3 and TRBJ1-5; TRBD1 is a possible D gene (5 bases). CDR3 nucleotide sequence: TGTGCCATCAGTGAGTACCCGACCAGGGATCAGCCCCAGCATTTT. Encoded protein: CAISEYPTRDQPQHF.